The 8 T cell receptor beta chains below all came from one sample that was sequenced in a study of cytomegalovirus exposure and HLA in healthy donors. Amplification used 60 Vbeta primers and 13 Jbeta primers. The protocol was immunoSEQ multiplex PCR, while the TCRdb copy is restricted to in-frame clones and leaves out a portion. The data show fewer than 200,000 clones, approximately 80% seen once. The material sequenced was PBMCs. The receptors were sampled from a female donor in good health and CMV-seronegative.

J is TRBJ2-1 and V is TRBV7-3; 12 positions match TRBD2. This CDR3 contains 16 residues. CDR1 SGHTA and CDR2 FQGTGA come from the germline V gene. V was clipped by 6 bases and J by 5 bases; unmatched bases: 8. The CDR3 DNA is TGTGCCAGCAGATTCGGACGGACTAGCGGGAACAATGAGCAGTTCTTC. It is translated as CASRFGRTSGNNEQFF.

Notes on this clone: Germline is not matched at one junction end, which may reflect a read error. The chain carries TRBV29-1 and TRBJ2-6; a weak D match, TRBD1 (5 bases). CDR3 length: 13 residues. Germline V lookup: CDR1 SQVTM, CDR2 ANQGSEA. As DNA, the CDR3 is TGCAGCGTTGGGGGTTCTGGGGCCAACGGCCTGACTTTC. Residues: CSVGGSGANGLTF.

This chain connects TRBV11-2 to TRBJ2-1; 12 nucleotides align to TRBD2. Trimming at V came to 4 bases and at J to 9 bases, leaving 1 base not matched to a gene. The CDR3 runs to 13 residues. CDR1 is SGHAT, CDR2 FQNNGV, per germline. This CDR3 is CASSSGLAGEQFF. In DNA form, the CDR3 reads TGTGCCAGCAGCTCGGGACTAGCGGGTGAGCAGTTCTTC.

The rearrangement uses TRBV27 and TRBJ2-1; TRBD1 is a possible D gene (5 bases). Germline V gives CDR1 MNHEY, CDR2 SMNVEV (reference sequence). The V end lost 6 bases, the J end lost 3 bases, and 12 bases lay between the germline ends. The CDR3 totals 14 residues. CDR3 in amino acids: CASRSSGYYNEQFF. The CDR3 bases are TGTGCCAGCAGATCCTCAGGGTACTACAATGAGCAGTTCTTC.

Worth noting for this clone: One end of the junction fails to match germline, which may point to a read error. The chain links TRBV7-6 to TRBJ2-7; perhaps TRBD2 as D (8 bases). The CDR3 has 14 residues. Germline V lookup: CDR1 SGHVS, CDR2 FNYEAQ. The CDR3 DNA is TGTGCCAGCAGCTGGGATAGCGGGACAGAAGCTCGGGACTTC. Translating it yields CASSWDSGTEARDF.

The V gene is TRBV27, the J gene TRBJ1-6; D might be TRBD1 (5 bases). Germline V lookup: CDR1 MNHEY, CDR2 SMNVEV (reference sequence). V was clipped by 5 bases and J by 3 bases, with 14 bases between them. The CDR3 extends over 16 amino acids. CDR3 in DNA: TGTGCCAGCAGTAAAACAGGCGCCGGCTATAATTCACCCCTCCACTTT. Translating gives CASSKTGAGYNSPLHF.

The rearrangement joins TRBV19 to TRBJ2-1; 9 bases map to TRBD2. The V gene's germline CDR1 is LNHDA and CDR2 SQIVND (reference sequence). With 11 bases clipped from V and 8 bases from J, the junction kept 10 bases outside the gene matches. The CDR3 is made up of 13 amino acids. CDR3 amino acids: CACTPRGGDEQFF. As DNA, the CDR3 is TGTGCCTGCACGCCGCGGGGGGGTGATGAGCAGTTCTTC.

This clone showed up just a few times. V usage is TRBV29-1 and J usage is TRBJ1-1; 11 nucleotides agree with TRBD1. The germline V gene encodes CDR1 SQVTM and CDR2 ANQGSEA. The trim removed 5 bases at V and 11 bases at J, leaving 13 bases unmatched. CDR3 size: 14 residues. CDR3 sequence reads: CSVTSGTGGRWAFF. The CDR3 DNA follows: TGCAGCGTTACCTCCGGGACAGGGGGAAGGTGGGCTTTCTTT.